This entry lists 22 T cell receptor beta chains sequenced from one sample in a study of T cells in Graves' hyperthyroidism and ophthalmopathy. RNA transcripts were the template for amplifying TCR beta CDR3 regions. TCR CDR3 underwent first-round RT-PCR with the HTBI primer set. TCRdb processed the multiplex PCR reads anew with MiXCR; each CDR3 protein has one entry. The repertoire holds around 300,000 distinct CDR3 sequences, with around 13% as singletons. Material for sequencing was blood. The source of these receptors is a woman in her thirties with Graves' hyperthyroidism.

There are many counts of this clonotype. V is TRBV13 and J is TRBJ2-7, with 9 positions matching TRBD1. This CDR3 is built from 15 residues. CDR1 is PRHDT, CDR2 FYEKMQ, per germline (reference sequence). Trimming at V came to 3 bases and at J to 2 bases, leaving 5 bases not matched to a gene. CDR3 sequence reads: CASSLLQGAPYEQYF. CDR3 nucleotide sequence: TGTGCCAGCAGCTTGCTACAGGGGGCCCCCTACGAGCAGTACTTC.

This chain joins TRBV20-1 and TRBJ2-1; possibly TRBD2 for D (6 bases). Germline V gene data show CDR1 as DFQATT and CDR2 as SNEGSKA (reference sequence). V shed 0 bases and J shed 3 bases, with 12 bases lying between them. The CDR3 extends over 15 amino acids. The CDR3 loop is CSARDIRERYNEQFF. CDR3 nucleotides: TGCAGTGCTAGAGATATCCGGGAGCGCTACAATGAGCAGTTCTTC.

A few counts support this clonotype. V and J are TRBV6-2 or TRBV6-3 and TRBJ2-3; D remains ambiguous. The V end lost 9 bases, the J end lost 0 bases, and 22 bases lay between the germline ends. The length of the CDR3 is 17 residues. Germline V CDR1 and CDR2: MNHEY, SVGEGT. The CDR3 DNA reads TGTGCCAGTATCCCCGAGGATTTACGCTTTAGCACAGATACGCAGTATTTT. Amino acid sequence: CASIPEDLRFSTDTQYF.

The chain couples TRBV7-9 to TRBJ2-7; TRBD1 matches at 11 bases. The germline CDR1 and CDR2 sequences are SEHNR and FQNEAQ (reference sequence). The V segment lost 5 bases and the J segment 2 bases; nucleotides outside the gene matches: 5. This CDR3 region has 15 residues. CDR3 nucleotides: TGTGCCAGCAGCCCTGGACAGGGGGCACCCTACGAGCAGTACTTC. It is translated as CASSPGQGAPYEQYF.

With respect to this clonotype: With a much larger clone just one base away, this may be a read error. The chain recombines TRBV28 with TRBJ2-2; D gene unclear. The V gene's germline CDR1 is MDHEN and CDR2 SYDVKM. The CDR3 has 13 amino acids. The CDR3 bases are TGTGCCAGCGGTTTTACGGCCACCGGGGAGCTGTTTTTT. This gives the protein CASGFTATGELFF.

The V gene is TRBV6-2 or TRBV6-3, the J gene TRBJ1-3; no clear D gene. Germline values: CDR1 MNHEY, CDR2 SVGEGT. The CDR3 has 16 amino acids. Trimming took 4 bases from V and 4 from J, leaving 17 bases between them. CDR3 nucleotide sequence: TGTGCCAGCAGTTTCTCTAGGGCAAGCGAAGGAAACACCATATATTTT. Amino acid sequence: CASSFSRASEGNTIYF.

About this clonotype: This may stem from a read error, because a much larger clone lies one nucleotide away. The V and J genes are TRBV11-2 and TRBJ2-7; D gene ambiguous. Germline V gives CDR1 SGHAT, CDR2 FQNNGV. There are 12 residues in the CDR3. The CDR3 region has the DNA TGTACCAGCAGCCCGAGTCACCACGAGCAGTACTTC. This sequence encodes CTSSPSHHEQYF.

This clonotype was observed at least ten times. V usage is TRBV28 and J usage is TRBJ2-7; D is possibly TRBD2 (6 bases). V dropped 2 bases and J dropped 6 bases, with 11 bases sitting between them. Germline V gene data show CDR1 as MDHEN and CDR2 as SYDVKM. CDR3 length: 13 residues. The CDR3 nucleotides read TGTGCCAGCAGTTTAATCTTGGGGGGCGAGCAGTACTTC. Its protein product is CASSLILGGEQYF.

The chain employs TRBV10-3 and TRBJ2-2, with D perhaps TRBD1 (6 bases). Germline CDR1 ENHRY, CDR2 SYGVKD. The CDR3 spans 13 residues. With 11 bases removed from V and 8 bases from J, the gap between germline ends came to 18 bases. The DNA for the CDR3 is TGTGCCGCCAGGGGATCGGGCGCGGGGGAGCTGTTTTTT. The encoded protein is CAARGSGAGELFF.

This clonotype has ten or more counts. The V gene is TRBV28, the J gene TRBJ2-1; D may be TRBD2 (5 bases). V was clipped by 5 bases and J by 7 bases, with 15 bases between them. From germline, CDR1 is MDHEN and CDR2 SYDVKM. The CDR3 is 14 amino acids. The CDR3, as DNA: TGTGCCAGCAGTCACGCCCGGGAAGCGAATGAGCAGTTCTTC. Translating gives CASSHAREANEQFF.

The chain employs TRBV13 and TRBJ1-1, with D hard to call. Trimming took 1 base from V and 10 from J, leaving 16 bases between them. The CDR3 is 14 amino acids. In germline, CDR1 is PRHDT, CDR2 FYEKMQ (reference sequence). CDR3 nucleotide sequence: TGTGCCAGCAGCTTAGCACTCCTTAGAACGGGAGCTTTCTTT. Its translation: CASSLALLRTGAFF.

This clonotype was observed a handful of times. The gene calls are TRBV20-1 and TRBJ2-2; 11 bases match TRBD2. The germline CDR1 and CDR2 sequences are DFQATT and SNEGSKA (reference sequence). The CDR3 totals 15 residues. The ends lost 3 bases at V and 6 bases at J; junction bases unmatched: 6. CDR3 sequence reads: CSASILAGGSGELFF. CDR3 bases: TGCAGTGCTAGCATCCTAGCGGGAGGTTCCGGGGAGCTGTTTTTT.

This clonotype was seen more than once but under ten times. V usage is TRBV29-1 and J usage is TRBJ1-6, with 7 positions matching TRBD1. CDR3 length: 14 amino acids. V dropped 5 bases and J dropped 7; count of bases not matched to a gene: 8. Germline lookup yields CDR1 SQVTM and CDR2 ANQGSEA. The CDR3 is CSVKEGQKNSPLHF. CDR3 coding DNA: TGCAGCGTTAAGGAGGGACAGAAAAATTCACCCCTCCACTTT. Full variable domain (rest looked up from reference TRBV29-1 and TRBJ1-6): SAVISQKPSRDICQRGTSLTIQCQVDSQVTMMFWYRQQPGQSLTLIATANQGSEATYESGFVIDKFPISRPNLTFSTLTVSNMSPEDSSIYLCSVKEGQKNSPLHFGNGTRLTVT.

This clonotype has just a few counts. The V call is TRBV6-1, the J call TRBJ2-7; D unclear. The CDR3 loop spans 12 amino acids. The V end was cut by 8 bases, the J end by 3 bases, with 11 bases between. Germline values: CDR1 MNHNS, CDR2 SASEGT. The chain's CDR3 is CASAVVDYEQYF. The CDR3 DNA sequence: TGTGCCAGCGCGGTGGTTGACTACGAGCAGTACTTC.

This clonotype was seen at least ten times. This chain uses TRBV7-8 with TRBJ2-1; weak D call: TRBD2 (6 bases). Germline loops: CDR1 SGHVS, CDR2 FQNEAQ. The ends were cut back, 3 bases at V and 6 bases at J, with 9 bases in the middle. CDR3 length: 13 residues. CDR3 bases: TGTGCCAGCAGCTTCGGGGACTTCAATGAGCAGTTCTTC. Protein: CASSFGDFNEQFF.

This clonotype came up many times. The chain combines TRBV6-6 with TRBJ1-5, with D possibly matching TRBD1 (5 bases). Trimming pared 0 bases from V and 3 bases from J, leaving 9 bases between. Germline V lookup: CDR1 MNHNY, CDR2 SVGAGI (reference sequence). This CDR3 spans 15 amino acids. In nucleotides, the CDR3 is TGTGCCAGCAGTTACTCGAGACAGTCCAATCAGCCCCAGCATTTT. Its protein is CASSYSRQSNQPQHF.

This chain uses TRBV18 with TRBJ2-7; perhaps D is TRBD1 or TRBD2 (5 bases each). The V end was cut by 2 bases, the J end by 0 bases, with 8 bases between. Germline V gene lookup returns CDR1 KGHSH and CDR2 LQKENI. The CDR3 runs 14 residues. The CDR3, as DNA: TGTGCCAGCTCACCAGGGACGCCCTCCTACGAGCAGTACTTC. As protein: CASSPGTPSYEQYF.

This clonotype has a single count. This rearrangement joins TRBV5-1 to TRBJ2-3; D is possibly TRBD2 (5 bases). With 2 bases removed from V and 2 bases from J, the gap between germline ends came to 12 bases. Germline-derived CDR1 and CDR2 are SGHRS and YFSETQ. CDR3 size: 15 residues. CDR3 sequence reads: CASSFSDWNTDTQYF. CDR3 coding DNA: TGCGCCAGCAGCTTTTCGGACTGGAACACAGATACGCAGTATTTT.

The chain employs TRBV2 and TRBJ1-4, with no clear D. The germline V gene has CDR1 SNHLY and CDR2 FYNNEI. V lost 1 base and J 3 bases, leaving 9 bases between the germline ends. CDR3 length: 15 amino acids. The CDR3 sequence is CASSEVRRPNEKLFF. In DNA form, the CDR3 reads TGTGCCAGCAGTGAAGTGCGGCGGCCTAATGAAAAACTGTTTTTT.

This clonotype was counted at least ten times. CDR3 in DNA: TGTGCCACCAGCAGAAAGTTGGGGGGACAAACACCGAATACGCAGTATTTT. This gives the protein CATSRKLGGQTPNTQYF. The V and J genes are TRBV15 and TRBJ2-3, with D perhaps matching TRBD1 or TRBD2 (6 bases each). The V gene lost 2 bases and the J gene lost 7 bases, with 22 bases spanning the gap. Germline V gives CDR1 LNHNV, CDR2 YYDKDF (reference sequence). There are 17 residues in the CDR3.

This sequence joins TRBV2 and TRBJ1-6; TRBD1 might be the D (5 bases). Per germline, CDR1 SNHLY and CDR2 FYNNEI. V shed 4 bases and J shed 9 bases, with 19 bases lying between them. CDR3 length equals 16 residues. CDR3 protein: CASSGYIPGLASPLHF. CDR3 DNA sequence: TGTGCCAGCAGTGGATACATCCCAGGGTTGGCTTCACCCCTCCACTTT. The variable domain in full, with the rest retrieved from reference TRBV2 and TRBJ1-6, is EPEVTQTPSHQVTQMGQEVILRCVPISNHLYFYWYRQILGQKVEFLVSFYNNEISEKSEIFDDQFSVERPDGSNFTLKIRSTKLEDSAMYFCASSGYIPGLASPLHFGNGTRLTVT.

At least ten counts were recorded for this clonotype. This chain joins TRBV20-1 and TRBJ2-5; 9 positions match TRBD1. Trimming cost V 6 bases and J 5 bases; bases outside gene matches: 7. This CDR3 is 13 amino acids long. The V gene's germline CDR1 is DFQATT and CDR2 SNEGSKA (reference sequence). CDR3 sequence: CSAQGQGGETQYF. CDR3 sequence (DNA): TGCAGTGCCCAGGGACAGGGTGGGGAGACCCAGTACTTC.